This T cell receptor beta chain was identified in a study of control samples from healthy donors and cancer patients. Only in-frame clones appear in the TCRdb table, and some are missing; sequencing was by immunoSEQ multiplex PCR. Among over 100,000 clones listed, 75% to 95% were seen once. Material: blood. The receptor comes from a man in his forties in good health.

The CDR3 nucleotides read TGTGCCAGCAGCCAAGATGCTGGCCTCCTCTCTGGGGCCAACGTCCTGACTTTC. Translation: CASSQDAGLLSGANVLTF. The chain combines TRBV14 with TRBJ2-6, with D uncertain. V was cut by 0 bases and J by 0 bases, with 12 bases left in between. CDR1 is SGHDN and CDR2 is FVKESK in the germline V gene. The CDR3 sequence is 18 residues long.